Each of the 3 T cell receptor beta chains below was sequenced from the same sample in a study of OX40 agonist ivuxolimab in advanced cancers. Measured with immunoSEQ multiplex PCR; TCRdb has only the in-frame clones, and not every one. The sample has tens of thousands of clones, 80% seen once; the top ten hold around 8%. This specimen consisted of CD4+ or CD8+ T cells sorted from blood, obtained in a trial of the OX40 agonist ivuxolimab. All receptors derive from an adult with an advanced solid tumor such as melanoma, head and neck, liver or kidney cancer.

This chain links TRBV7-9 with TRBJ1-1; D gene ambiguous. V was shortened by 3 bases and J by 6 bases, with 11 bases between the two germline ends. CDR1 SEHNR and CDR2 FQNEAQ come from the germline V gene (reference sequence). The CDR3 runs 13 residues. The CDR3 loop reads CASSFSGKPEAFF. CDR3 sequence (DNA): TGTGCCAGCAGCTTCTCTGGAAAGCCTGAAGCTTTCTTT. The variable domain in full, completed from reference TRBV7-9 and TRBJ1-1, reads DTGVSQNPRHKITKRGQNVTFRCDPISEHNRLYWYRQTLGQGPEFLTYFQNEAQLEKSRLLSDRFSAERPKGSFSTLEIQRTEQGDSAMYLCASSFSGKPEAFFGQGTRLTVV.

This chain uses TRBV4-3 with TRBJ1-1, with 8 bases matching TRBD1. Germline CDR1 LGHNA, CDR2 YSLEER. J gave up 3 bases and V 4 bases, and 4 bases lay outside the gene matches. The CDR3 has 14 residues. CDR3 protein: CASSLTGGYTEAFF. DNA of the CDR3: TGCGCCAGCAGCCTTACAGGGGGTTACACTGAAGCTTTCTTT.

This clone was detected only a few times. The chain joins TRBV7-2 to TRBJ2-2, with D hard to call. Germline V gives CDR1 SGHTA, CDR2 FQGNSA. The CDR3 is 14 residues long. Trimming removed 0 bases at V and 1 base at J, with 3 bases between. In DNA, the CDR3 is TGTGCCAGCAGCTTAGCCAGGAACACCGGGGAGCTGTTTTTT. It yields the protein CASSLARNTGELFF.